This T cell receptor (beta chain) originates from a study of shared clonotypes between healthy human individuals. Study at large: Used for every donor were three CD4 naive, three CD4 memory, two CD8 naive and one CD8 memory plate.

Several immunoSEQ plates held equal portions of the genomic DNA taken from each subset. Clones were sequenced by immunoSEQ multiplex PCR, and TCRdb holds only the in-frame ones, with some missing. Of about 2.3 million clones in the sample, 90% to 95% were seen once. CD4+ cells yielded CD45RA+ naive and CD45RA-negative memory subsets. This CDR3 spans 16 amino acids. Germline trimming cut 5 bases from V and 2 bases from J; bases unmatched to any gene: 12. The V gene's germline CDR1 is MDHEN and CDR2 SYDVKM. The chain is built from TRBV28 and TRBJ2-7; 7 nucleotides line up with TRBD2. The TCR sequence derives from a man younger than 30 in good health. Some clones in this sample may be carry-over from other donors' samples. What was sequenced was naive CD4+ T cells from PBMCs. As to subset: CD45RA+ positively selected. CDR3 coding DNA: TGTGCCAGCAGTCCCAATCGGTGGGGGGGAGCCTACGAGCAGTACTTC. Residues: CASSPNRWGGAYEQYF.